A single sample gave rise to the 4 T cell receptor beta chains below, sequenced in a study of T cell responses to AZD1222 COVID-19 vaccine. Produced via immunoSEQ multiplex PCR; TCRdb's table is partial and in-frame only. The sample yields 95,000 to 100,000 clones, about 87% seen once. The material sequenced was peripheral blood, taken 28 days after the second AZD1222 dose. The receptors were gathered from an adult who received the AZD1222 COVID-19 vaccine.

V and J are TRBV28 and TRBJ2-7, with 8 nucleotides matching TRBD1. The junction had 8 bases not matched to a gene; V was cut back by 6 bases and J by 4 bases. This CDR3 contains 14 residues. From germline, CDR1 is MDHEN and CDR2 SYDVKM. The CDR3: CASSGPGGQYEQYF. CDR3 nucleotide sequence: TGTGCCAGCAGCGGCCCAGGGGGCCAGTACGAGCAGTACTTC.

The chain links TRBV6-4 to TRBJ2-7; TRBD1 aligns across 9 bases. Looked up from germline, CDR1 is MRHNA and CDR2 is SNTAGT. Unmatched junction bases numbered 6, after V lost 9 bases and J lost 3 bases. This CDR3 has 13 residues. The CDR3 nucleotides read TGTGCCAGAACACAGGGGGCGGACTACGAGCAGTACTTC. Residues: CARTQGADYEQYF.

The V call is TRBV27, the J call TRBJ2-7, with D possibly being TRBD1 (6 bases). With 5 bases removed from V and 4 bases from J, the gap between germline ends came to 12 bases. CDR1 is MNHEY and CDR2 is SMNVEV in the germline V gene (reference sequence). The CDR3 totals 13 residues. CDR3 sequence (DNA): TGTGCCAGCAGTCACGGGACAAAATACGAGCAGTACTTC. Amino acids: CASSHGTKYEQYF.

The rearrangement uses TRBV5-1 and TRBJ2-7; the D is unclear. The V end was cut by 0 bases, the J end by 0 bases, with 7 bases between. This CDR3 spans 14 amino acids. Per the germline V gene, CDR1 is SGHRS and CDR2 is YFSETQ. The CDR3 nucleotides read TGCGCCAGCAGCTTGGCCACTCCCTCCTACGAGCAGTACTTC. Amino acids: CASSLATPSYEQYF.